Listed below are T cell receptor beta chains from one sample, sequenced in a study of T cells in Graves' hyperthyroidism and ophthalmopathy. MiXCR, applied by TCRdb to the multiplex PCR reads, yields one record per CDR3 protein. The repertoire includes 160,000 or so distinct CDR3 sequences, around 8.9% of them detected once, and roughly a fifth sits in the top ten. The sample consisted of blood. The receptors shown here come from a woman younger than 35 with Graves' hyperthyroidism that later progressed to Graves' ophthalmopathy. The CDR3 runs from the conserved cysteine through the conserved F or W. Fields, in order: clone size, D gene, V gene, J gene, CDR3 protein, CDR3 DNA. D genes are given only for firm matches. Only some rows state a clone size, as once, few, many or a class for expanded clones.

size: many
D: TRBD2
V: TRBV2
J: TRBJ2-1
CDR3: CASSTLAGGPDEQFF
DNA: TGTGCCAGCAGTACCCTAGCGGGAGGCCCCGATGAGCAGTTCTTC

size: few
D: .
V: TRBV3-1
J: TRBJ1-2
CDR3: CASSQMGPGGGYTF
DNA: TGTGCCAGCAGCCAAATGGGGCCGGGAGGTGGCTACACCTTC

size: many
D: .
V: TRBV24-1
J: TRBJ1-5
CDR3: CATSARGTNQPQHF
DNA: TGTGCCACCAGTGCCAGGGGAACCAATCAGCCCCAGCATTTT

size: many
D: .
V: TRBV2
J: TRBJ2-5
CDR3: CASSRLRDQETQYF
DNA: TGTGCCAGCAGTAGATTAAGGGATCAAGAGACCCAGTACTTC

size: many
D: .
V: TRBV6-1
J: TRBJ2-6
CDR3: CASSELQIGANVLTF
DNA: TGTGCCAGCAGTGAACTCCAAATCGGGGCCAACGTCCTGACTTTC

size: few
D: .
V: TRBV19
J: TRBJ2-7
CDR3: CASSPRDNSYEQYF
DNA: TGTGCCAGTAGTCCACGGGACAACTCCTACGAGCAGTACTTC

size: many
D: .
V: TRBV11-1
J: TRBJ2-7
CDR3: CASSLVAHYEQYF
DNA: TGTGCCAGCAGCTTAGTGGCGCACTACGAGCAGTACTTC

size: many
D: .
V: TRBV3-1
J: TRBJ1-1
CDR3: CASSQAGTEAFF
DNA: TGTGCCAGCAGCCAAGCGGGAACTGAAGCTTTCTTT

size: once
D: .
V: TRBV5-4
J: TRBJ2-3
CDR3: CASSLGYREGDTQYF
DNA: TGTGCCAGCAGCTTGGGATACAGGGAGGGAGATACGCAGTATTTT

size: few
D: .
V: TRBV10-1
J: TRBJ2-3
CDR3: CASTLDTQYF
DNA: TGCGCCAGCACTCTAGATACGCAGTATTTT

size: few
D: .
V: TRBV5-5
J: TRBJ2-3
CDR3: CASSLFSDTQYF
DNA: TGTGCCAGCAGCTTGTTCTCGGATACGCAGTATTTT

size: many
D: .
V: TRBV20-1
J: TRBJ2-7
CDR3: CSALDTSEQYF
DNA: TGCAGTGCCTTAGATACCAGCGAGCAGTACTTC

size: .
D: TRBD2
V: TRBV24-1
J: TRBJ2-3
CDR3: CATSDPLAGVQIGHTQYF
DNA: TGTGCCACCAGTGATCCTCTAGCGGGAGTTCAAATAGGTCATACGCAGTATTTT

size: few
D: .
V: TRBV6-6
J: TRBJ2-4
CDR3: CASSYSGLRVAYF
DNA: TGTGCCAGCAGTTACTCGGGATTGCGTGTGGCGTACTTC

size: many
D: TRBD2
V: TRBV6-1
J: TRBJ2-7
CDR3: CASSPSGKWYEQYF
DNA: TGTGCCAGCAGCCCTAGCGGGAAATGGTACGAGCAGTACTTC

size: many
D: TRBD2
V: TRBV6-2/TRBV6-3
J: TRBJ2-1
CDR3: CASSYRGLAGVNEQFF
DNA: TGTGCCAGCAGTTATAGGGGACTAGCGGGAGTGAATGAGCAGTTCTTC

size: many
D: TRBD2
V: TRBV2
J: TRBJ2-7
CDR3: CASSETSGSYEQYF
DNA: TGTGCCAGCAGTGAGACTAGCGGTTCCTACGAGCAGTACTTC

size: many
D: .
V: TRBV12-3/TRBV12-4
J: TRBJ1-1
CDR3: CASSLEVVLNTEAFF
DNA: TGTGCCAGCAGTTTAGAGGTAGTCTTGAACACTGAAGCTTTCTTT

size: many
D: .
V: TRBV15
J: TRBJ2-1
CDR3: CATSRGVGEQFF
DNA: TGTGCCACCAGCAGAGGGGTGGGGGAGCAGTTCTTC

size: many
D: .
V: TRBV29-1
J: TRBJ2-7
CDR3: CSVPIGGAPYEQYF
DNA: TGCAGCGTGCCGATCGGGGGCGCACCCTACGAGCAGTACTTC

size: many
D: TRBD2
V: TRBV11-2
J: TRBJ2-7
CDR3: CASSLGPAGVFEQYF
DNA: TGTGCCAGCAGCTTAGGTCCAGCGGGAGTTTTCGAGCAGTACTTC

size: .
D: .
V: TRBV10-3
J: TRBJ2-3
CDR3: CAISGTGLDTQYF
DNA: TGTGCCATCAGTGGCACAGGCTTAGATACGCAGTATTTT

size: many
D: .
V: TRBV11-2
J: TRBJ2-2
CDR3: CASSLVGDTGELFF
DNA: TGTGCCAGCAGCTTGGTAGGGGACACCGGGGAGCTGTTTTTT

size: .
D: .
V: TRBV29-1
J: TRBJ1-6
CDR3: CSVSDSSDQNSPLHF
DNA: TGCAGCGTTTCCGACAGTTCCGACCAAAATTCACCCCTCCACTTT

size: many
D: .
V: TRBV7-9
J: TRBJ2-7
CDR3: CASRGNRTSGGHYEQYF
DNA: TGTGCCAGCAGAGGTAACAGGACCTCCGGGGGGCACTACGAGCAGTACTTC